This TCR beta chain was sequenced during a study of cytotoxic CD8 clonotypes in ibrutinib-treated CLL. Across the whole study: Responses: roughly 24 partial, 2 complete; after median around 64 months, about 15 stayed remitted, some 12 progressed. Treatment had run for a median 12 months, range 6 to 36, when response samples were taken.

Target depth was 1 in 200,000 to 1 in 1 million T cells, about 10x per clonotype. Assay: immunoSEQ multiplex PCR; the TCRdb copy retains only in-frame clones and omits some. The data hold over 120,000 clones, with 79% observed a single time. Only a few counts were recorded for this clone. The CDR3 totals 14 residues. V dropped 7 bases and J dropped 7; count of bases not matched to a gene: 10. Germline CDR1 SGHRS, CDR2 YFSETQ. This sample comprised PBMCs, obtained after 12 months of ibrutinib treatment. The clonotype originates from a human donor with chronic lymphocytic leukemia. This chain links TRBV5-1 with TRBJ2-1, with 8 bases identical to TRBD2. The CDR3 region is CASAFTGGGNEQFF. The CDR3 nucleotides are TGCGCCAGCGCGTTTACGGGAGGGGGAAATGAGCAGTTCTTC.